This TCR beta chain was identified during a study of T cell clones after liver transplantation. Study-level background: As an antigen-independent comparator, third-party-reactive TCRbeta sequences came from pre-transplant mixed lymphocyte reactions.

Clones were read by immunoSEQ multiplex PCR, and TCRdb kept only the in-frame ones, dropping some. Among 68,000 or so clones, about 91% were seen once, and the ten largest hold more than 0.85%. The starting material was CD4+ T cells from blood, obtained less than 27 months after liver transplant. This receptor was obtained from a human patient who received a liver transplant. Some T cells may trace back to the graft donor.

CDR3 DNA: TGTGCCAGCAGCTCTTTAGCGGGGTTCACAGATACGCAGTATTTT. Its translation is CASSSLAGFTDTQYF. The V call is TRBV7-3, the J call TRBJ2-3; 8 bases map to TRBD2. Per germline, CDR1 SGHTA and CDR2 FQGTGA. CDR3 length equals 15 residues. The V gene end was trimmed by 4 bases and the J gene end by 2 bases; junction bases not matched to a gene: 5.